This T cell receptor (beta chain) was observed in a study of CD8 T cells in Susac syndrome. TCR beta sequencing covered blood CD8+ and CD4+ T cells. Random-hexamer reverse transcription was applied to about 0.45 to 1 ug RNA. In TCRdb, the immunoSEQ multiplex PCR reads were re-called with MiXCR into one record per CDR3 protein. This sample yields roughly 120,000 distinct CDR3 sequences, of which about 94% are seen a single time; less than 0.15% belongs to the top ten. Trimming stripped 1 base from V and 0 bases from J, with 9 bases between. The length of the CDR3 is 16 residues. Germline CDR1 reads SGHTA; CDR2 reads FQGNSA.

This rearrangement joins TRBV7-2 to TRBJ1-4; weak D call: TRBD1 (5 bases). The sequencing sample was made of CD4+ T cells from PBMCs. The clonotype was recovered from a human donor with multiple sclerosis. The CDR3 bases are TGTGCCAGCAGCTTAGTTTCGACAGCAACTAATGAAAAACTGTTTTTT. Translation: CASSLVSTATNEKLFF.